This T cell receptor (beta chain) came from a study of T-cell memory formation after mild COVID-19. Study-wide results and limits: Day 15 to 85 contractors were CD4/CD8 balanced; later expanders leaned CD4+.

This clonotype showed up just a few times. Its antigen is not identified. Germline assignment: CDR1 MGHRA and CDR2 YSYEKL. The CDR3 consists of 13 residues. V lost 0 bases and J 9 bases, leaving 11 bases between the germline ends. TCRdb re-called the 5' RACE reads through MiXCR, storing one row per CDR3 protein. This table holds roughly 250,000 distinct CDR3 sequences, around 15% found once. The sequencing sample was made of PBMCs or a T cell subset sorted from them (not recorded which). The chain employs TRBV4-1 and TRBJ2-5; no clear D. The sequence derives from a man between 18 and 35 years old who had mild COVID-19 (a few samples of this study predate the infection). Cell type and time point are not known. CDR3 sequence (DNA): TGCGCCAGCAGCCAAGATGTGTGGGCCTCCCAGTACTTC. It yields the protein CASSQDVWASQYF.